The sequence of this T cell receptor beta chain was determined in a study of blood T cell repertoires in COVID-19. A Seattle source enrolled patients during active infection and followed them longitudinally. In the original workflow: Reference gene primer amplification gave nucleated cell count estimates. This table comes from immunoSEQ multiplex PCR, and its TCRdb copy is limited to in-frame clones, with some not included. V, J and clone size derive from that table, while D and trimming were established from the DNA sequence. The sample holds 250,000 to 400,000 clones, around 88% seen once. Trimming pared 4 bases from V and 2 bases from J, leaving 10 bases between. CDR3 length: 14 amino acids. Per the germline V gene, CDR1 is SGHNT and CDR2 is YYREEE (reference sequence).

The sequence came from a young woman with COVID-19, enrolled during active disease. Sequenced: peripheral blood. The chain links TRBV5-4 to TRBJ2-1; the D gene is possibly TRBD1 (5 bases). Here the CDR3 DNA reads TGTGCCAGCAGCCCCCCAGGGACCTACAATGAGCAGTTCTTC. This translates into CASSPPGTYNEQFF.